This TCR beta chain was retrieved from a study of T-cell memory formation after mild COVID-19. As for the study in general: TCR clusters were largely donor specific. Overall study results and limits: SARS-CoV-2 specificity of second-wave clones peaking day 37 was unconfirmed. Pre-infection memory already had some responding clones, implying cross-reactive memory joined.

V was pared by 2 bases and J by 0 bases, with 11 bases between. Germline V gene sequence: CDR1 SGHTA, CDR2 FQGNSA. The CDR3 length is 16 residues. Via MiXCR, TCRdb re-called the 5' RACE reads, giving one row per CDR3 protein. This sample carries about 350,000 distinct CDR3 sequences, approximately 13% of them seen once, and the ten largest clones take around a fifth. A word on this clonotype: Its specificity is unknown.

The TCR originated in a man aged 18 to 30 who had mild COVID-19 (a few samples of this study predate the infection). Cell type and time point are not known. The V and J genes are TRBV7-2 and TRBJ2-1; D gene ambiguous. Sequenced material: PBMCs or a T cell subset sorted from them (not recorded which). The CDR3 here is CASSLFPLSSYNEQFF. The CDR3 region has the DNA TGTGCCAGCAGCTTATTCCCGCTGAGCTCCTACAATGAGCAGTTCTTC.